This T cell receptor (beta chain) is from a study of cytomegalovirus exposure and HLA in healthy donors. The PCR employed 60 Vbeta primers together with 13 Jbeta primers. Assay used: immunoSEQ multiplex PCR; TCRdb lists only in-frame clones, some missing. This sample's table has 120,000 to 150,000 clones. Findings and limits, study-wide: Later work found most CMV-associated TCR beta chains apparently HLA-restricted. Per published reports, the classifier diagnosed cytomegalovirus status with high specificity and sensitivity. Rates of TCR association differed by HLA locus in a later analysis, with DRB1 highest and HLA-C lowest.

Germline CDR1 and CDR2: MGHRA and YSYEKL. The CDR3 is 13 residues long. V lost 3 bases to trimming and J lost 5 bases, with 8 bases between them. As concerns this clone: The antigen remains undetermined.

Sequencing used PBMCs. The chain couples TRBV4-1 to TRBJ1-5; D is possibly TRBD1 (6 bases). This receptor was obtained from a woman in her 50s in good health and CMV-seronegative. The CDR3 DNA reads TGCGCCAGCAGCCATTCAGGGGATCAGCCCCAGCATTTT. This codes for CASSHSGDQPQHF.